The rows below give T cell receptor beta chains drawn from one sample of a study of T cells after yellow fever vaccination. TCRdb reprocessed the 5' RACE reads with MiXCR, giving one entry per CDR3 protein. The sample has some 260,000 distinct CDR3 sequences, over 4.5% seen once. Sequenced material: CD4+ T cells sorted from PBMCs, taken on the day of the yellow fever booster vaccination. The receptors stem from a man aged 18-30 years who received the YFV17D yellow fever vaccine. The CDR3 runs from the conserved cysteine through the conserved F or W. D genes are given only for firm matches. Expanded clones are given a class, and other clones once, few, many or no size at all.

v_gene	j_gene	abundance	d_gene	CDR3aa	CDR3nt
TRBV2	TRBJ2-2	few	TRBD1	CASRRLQGTGELFF	TGTGCCAGCAGGCGACTACAGGGGACCGGGGAGCTGTTTTTT
TRBV6-5	TRBJ1-4	.	.	CASSTTGSRKLFF	TGTGCCAGCAGTACTACAGGGTCGAGAAAACTGTTTTTT
TRBV7-3	TRBJ2-1	.	.	CASSESTSKHEQFF	TGTGCCAGCAGCGAGTCGACAAGCAAACATGAGCAGTTCTTC
TRBV5-4	TRBJ1-1	.	.	CASSQDGYTEAFF	TGTGCCAGCAGCCAGGACGGATACACTGAAGCTTTCTTT
TRBV3-1	TRBJ1-2	.	.	CASSQEGQDKGYTF	TGTGCCAGCAGCCAAGAAGGGCAGGATAAAGGCTACACCTTC
TRBV7-2	TRBJ1-5	many	.	CASSINSDTLQHF	TGTGCCAGCAGTATAAATTCGGACACCCTACAGCATTTT
TRBV5-1	TRBJ1-4	few	.	CASSQLGRDEKLFF	TGCGCCAGCAGCCAACTCGGACGAGACGAAAAACTGTTTTTT
TRBV12-3/TRBV12-4	TRBJ1-6	many	.	CASSHRLTGKGGDSPLHF	TGTGCCAGCAGTCACCGTTTAACAGGGAAGGGTGGCGATTCACCCCTCCACTTT
TRBV9	TRBJ2-3	.	.	CASSVELGDTQYF	TGTGCCAGCAGCGTAGAACTGGGGGATACGCAGTATTTT
TRBV4-1	TRBJ1-5	few	.	CASSQDPQSLRNQPQHF	TGCGCCAGCAGCCAAGATCCCCAGTCCCTTAGGAATCAGCCCCAGCATTTT
TRBV15	TRBJ2-3	.	.	CATSRPPTTRSTDTQYF	TGTGCCACCAGCAGGCCTCCGACGACCCGCTCGACAGATACGCAGTATTTT
TRBV7-2	TRBJ1-2	few	.	CASSPQPPGLGDGYTF	TGTGCCAGCAGCCCACAACCGCCGGGGCTGGGGGATGGCTACACCTTC
TRBV12-3/TRBV12-4	TRBJ1-2	many	.	CAIRGSSRGMTHGYTF	TGTGCCATCAGGGGATCTTCTAGGGGAATGACTCATGGCTACACCTTC
TRBV4-1	TRBJ1-3	few	TRBD1	CASSQGPRGATDTRDTIYF	TGCGCCAGCAGCCAAGGCCCCAGGGGGGCGACGGACACGAGGGACACCATATATTTT
TRBV5-1	TRBJ2-7	many	.	CASSAFGGSSYEQYF	TGCGCCAGCAGCGCCTTTGGGGGAAGCTCCTACGAGCAGTACTTC
TRBV6-2/TRBV6-3	TRBJ2-2	few	TRBD2	CASSSSGTSGTGELFF	TGTGCCAGCAGTTCCTCCGGGACTAGCGGCACCGGGGAGCTGTTTTTT
TRBV27	TRBJ1-5	many	TRBD1	CASSWSGGRGGTDQPQHF	TGTGCCAGCAGTTGGTCAGGGGGCAGGGGTGGGACCGATCAGCCCCAGCATTTT
TRBV20-1	TRBJ2-7	few	.	CSAREGGSSYEQYF	TGCAGTGCCAGAGAGGGGGGGAGCTCCTACGAGCAGTACTTC
TRBV30	TRBJ2-2	few	TRBD2	CAWSTRGRGPAPGELFF	TGTGCCTGGAGTACTCGGGGGAGGGGACCAGCTCCCGGGGAGCTGTTTTTT
TRBV12-3/TRBV12-4	TRBJ1-5	.	.	CASSFWDSNQPQHF	TGTGCCAGCAGTTTTTGGGATAGCAATCAGCCCCAGCATTTT
TRBV18	TRBJ2-3	.	TRBD1	CASSPPGQGSMNTQYF	TGTGCCAGCTCACCACCGGGACAGGGGTCGATGAATACGCAGTATTTT
TRBV3-1	TRBJ2-3	many	.	CASSQERGTDTQYF	TGTGCCAGCAGCCAAGAAAGGGGCACAGATACGCAGTATTTT
TRBV7-3	TRBJ2-2	.	TRBD1	CASSLSPRGPSTGELFF	TGTGCCAGCAGTTTATCCCCCAGGGGGCCGAGCACCGGGGAGCTGTTTTTT
TRBV10-1	TRBJ2-1	many	.	CASSEWGLTYNEQFF	TGCGCCAGCAGTGAATGGGGGCTTACATACAATGAGCAGTTCTTC
TRBV4-3	TRBJ1-6	.	TRBD1	CASSQDSRRQGLNSPLHF	TGCGCCAGCAGCCAAGATAGTCGCAGACAGGGGTTAAATTCACCCCTCCACTTT
TRBV7-8	TRBJ2-5	many	TRBD2	CASSLSNGLVQETQYF	TGTGCCAGCAGCTTATCTAATGGACTAGTCCAAGAGACCCAGTACTTC
TRBV2	TRBJ1-5	many	.	CASSERTDQPQHF	TGTGCCAGCAGTGAAAGGACCGATCAGCCCCAGCATTTT
TRBV28	TRBJ1-2	many	.	CASREAGATDYGYTF	TGTGCCAGCAGAGAAGCGGGGGCGACGGACTATGGCTACACCTTC
TRBV20-1	TRBJ2-2	.	TRBD1	CSARWTGRNTGELFF	TGCAGTGCTAGATGGACAGGAAGGAACACCGGGGAGCTGTTTTTT
TRBV20-1	TRBJ1-1	.	TRBD1	CSAPGGALGNTEAFF	TGCAGTGCTCCAGGGGGTGCTTTGGGGAACACTGAAGCTTTCTTT
TRBV4-1	TRBJ1-4	many	.	CASSQIQANNEKLFF	TGCGCCAGCAGCCAAATACAGGCAAACAATGAAAAACTGTTTTTT